A selection of T cell receptor beta chains follows, all from one sample in a study of T cell changes during pregnancy in multiple sclerosis. Sequenced by immunoSEQ multiplex PCR; TCRdb stores in-frame clones only, minus some. The sample contains tens of thousands of clones, roughly nine tenths of which appear only once. The specimen comprised CD4+ T cells from peripheral blood mononuclear cells, sampled before pregnancy. The origin of the receptors is a female donor with multiple sclerosis, enrolled in a pregnancy study. Each CDR3 is given with its conserved first and last residue. Size values are once, few and many counts, or a class for expanded clones, and some rows have none.

j_call v_call clone_size cdr3_aa
TRBJ2-1 TRBV7-8 - CASSSPWRGDNEQFF
TRBJ1-3 TRBV18 - CASSPQGATGNTIYF
TRBJ1-3 TRBV5-6 once CASSLGQPYSGNTIYF
TRBJ1-2 TRBV27 - CASRPRGDLYGYTF
TRBJ2-5 TRBV5-1 - CASSTYEGMETQYF
TRBJ2-6 TRBV4-3 - CASSQVPGGLSGANVLTF
TRBJ1-1 TRBV10-3 - CAISEWDRGEDTEAFF
TRBJ2-3 TRBV15 - CATSQTSGGATDTQYF
TRBJ1-1 TRBV19 - CASSPARGIEAFF
TRBJ1-2 TRBV19 - CASSRQTSAAELYGYTF
TRBJ1-2 TRBV6-1 - CASTVGHQFYGYTF
TRBJ1-1 TRBV7-3 - CASSLEVLNTEAFF